This TCR beta chain was captured in a study of cytomegalovirus exposure and HLA in healthy donors. V lost 4 bases, J lost 14 bases, and 13 bases stayed unmatched. CDR1 and CDR2 from the germline V gene are SGDLS and YYNGEE. The CDR3 length is 13 residues. Study-wide points: Information on immune exposure was restricted to one variable (CMV serostatus). Most TCR beta V segments were productive about 90% or about 30% of the time in an earlier analysis. It was likely that a cluster of highly shared sequence variants was a sequencing artifact.

The study ran its PCR with 60 Vbeta and 13 Jbeta primers. Assay used: immunoSEQ multiplex PCR; TCRdb lists only in-frame clones, some missing. This sample has under 200,000 clones, with 68% found just once. Notes on this clone: Its antigen is unidentified.

Sequencing used PBMCs. The source of this sequence is a woman younger than 35 in good health and CMV-seropositive. The chain links TRBV9 to TRBJ1-2; the match to TRBD1 covers 8 bases. DNA of the CDR3: TGTGCCAGCAGCTTGAGGCCAGTGGACAGGGAAACCTTC. It translates to CASSLRPVDRETF.